The 9 T cell receptor beta chains given below trace back to one sample, sequenced in a study of cytomegalovirus exposure and HLA in healthy donors. Repertoires were generated with immunoSEQ multiplex PCR, while TCRdb's copy carries only in-frame clones and drops some. The table has 300,000 to 450,000 clones, 70% to 90% seen once; the top ten hold roughly 0.83%. Sequencing used PBMCs. These receptors were collected from a woman between 18 and 29 years old in good health and CMV-seronegative.

This chain connects TRBV6-6 to TRBJ1-3; D remains unclear. Germline-derived CDR1 and CDR2 are MNHNY and SVGAGI (reference sequence). Trimming stripped 5 bases from V and 4 bases from J, with 6 bases between. The CDR3 contains 12 residues. The CDR3 protein is CASSRVGNTIYF. The CDR3 nucleotides read TGTGCCAGCAGTCGCGTCGGAAACACCATATATTTT.

J is TRBJ2-7 and V is TRBV29-1; D remains unclear. The germline gives CDR1 SQVTM, CDR2 ANQGSEA. This CDR3 contains 12 residues. Trimming pared 3 bases from V and 0 bases from J, leaving 6 bases between. DNA of the CDR3: TGCAGCGTTGAGGAGAGCTCCTACGAGCAGTACTTC. Translated, it gives CSVEESSYEQYF.

This chain connects TRBV7-9 to TRBJ2-6, with 8 bases identical to TRBD1. Looked up from germline, CDR1 is SEHNR and CDR2 is FQNEAQ (reference sequence). V lost 5 bases to trimming and J lost 2 bases; unmatched junction nucleotides: 5. This CDR3 spans 16 amino acids. The DNA of the CDR3 is TGTGCCAGCAGCACAGTGACAGGGGCTGGGGCCAACGTCCTGACTTTC. Translation gives CASSTVTGAGANVLTF.

The V gene is TRBV5-4, the J gene TRBJ1-1, with 7 bases lining up with TRBD1. The CDR3 is 14 residues long. The germline V gene encodes CDR1 SGHNT and CDR2 YYREEE (reference sequence). After removal of 4 bases from V and 6 bases from J, the junction contained 9 bases not matched to a gene. The CDR3 sequence is CASSPTTGVAEAFF. CDR3 nucleotides: TGTGCCAGCAGCCCGACCACAGGGGTAGCTGAAGCTTTCTTT. The complete variable domain, with remaining parts taken from reference TRBV5-4 and TRBJ1-1, reads ETGVTQSPTHLIKTRGQQVTLRCSSQSGHNTVSWYQQALGQGPQFIFQYYREEENGRGNFPPRFSGLQFPNYSSELNVNALELDDSALYLCASSPTTGVAEAFFGQGTRLTVV.

The chain uses TRBV30 and TRBJ2-2; D is possibly TRBD1 (6 bases). The CDR3 is made up of 14 amino acids. Deletions cut 1 base from V and 3 bases from J, with 9 bases between. Germline V CDR1 and CDR2: GTSNPN, SVGIG (reference sequence). The CDR3 DNA reads TGTGCCTGGAGTGGACAGGCCCACACCGGGGAGCTGTTTTTT. Amino acid sequence: CAWSGQAHTGELFF. Full variable domain (outside the CDR3, taken from reference TRBV30 and TRBJ2-2): SQTIHQWPATLVQPVGSPLSLECTVEGTSNPNLYWYRQAAGRGLQLLFYSVGIGQISSEVPQNLSASRPQDRQFILSSKKLLLSDSGFYLCAWSGQAHTGELFFGEGSRLTVL.

This chain connects TRBV7-7 to TRBJ2-7; D unclear. This CDR3 comprises 15 residues. V was pared by 5 bases and J by 2 bases, with 16 bases between. From germline, CDR1 is SSHAT and CDR2 FNYEAQ (reference sequence). The CDR3 here is CASSLGVGDTYEQYF. Written as DNA, the CDR3 is TGTGCCAGCAGCCTAGGCGTAGGAGATACCTACGAGCAGTACTTC.

The CDR3 region is CASSLGAWREQYF. The CDR3 DNA follows: TGTGCCAGCAGCTTAGGGGCCTGGAGAGAGCAGTACTTC. V gene TRBV7-3 combines with J gene TRBJ2-7; weak D call: TRBD1 (5 bases). Between the trimmed V and J ends, which lost 2 bases and 7 bases, there was a span of 12 bases. CDR1 is SGHTA, CDR2 FQGTGA, per germline. There are 13 residues in the CDR3.

Written as DNA, the CDR3 is TGTGCCAGCAGCCCCTCCGCGGGCCCGAGCACTGAAGCTTTCTTT. Encoded protein: CASSPSAGPSTEAFF. The chain couples TRBV7-9 to TRBJ1-1; D not certain. The CDR3 covers 15 residues. The V end was cut by 5 bases, the J end by 4 bases, with 17 bases between. Germline assignment: CDR1 SEHNR and CDR2 FQNEAQ (reference sequence).

V is TRBV2 and J is TRBJ2-7; TRBD1 aligns across 11 bases. V lost 3 bases, J lost 5 bases, and 6 bases stayed unmatched. Germline V lookup: CDR1 SNHLY, CDR2 FYNNEI. This CDR3 has 15 residues. The CDR3 loop reads CASSELDRGRDEQYF. The CDR3 region has the DNA TGTGCCAGCAGTGAGTTGGACAGGGGGCGCGACGAGCAGTACTTC.